This is a list of T cell receptor beta chains from one sample in a study of cytomegalovirus exposure and HLA in healthy donors. TCRdb's table, derived via immunoSEQ multiplex PCR, lists solely in-frame clones and lacks some. This table has 160,000 or so clones, roughly 79% appearing once. The sequenced sample consisted of PBMCs. These receptors were collected from a woman between 18 and 29 years old in good health and CMV-seropositive. Each CDR3 is given with its conserved first and last residue. D genes are given only for firm matches. The size field is filled for only some rows; it gives once, few, many or a size class.

>.|TRBV6-5|TRBJ2-3|.
CASSYLSIADTQYF
TGTGCCAGCAGTTACCTCTCGATAGCGGATACGCAGTATTTT
>.|TRBV7-2|TRBJ1-1|TRBD1
CASSSHSGTGGSEAFF
TGTGCCAGCAGCTCCCACTCCGGGACAGGGGGTTCTGAAGCTTTCTTT
>.|TRBV5-1|TRBJ2-7|TRBD2
CASSFGMTSGDRYEQYF
TGCGCCAGCAGCTTTGGGATGACTAGCGGGGATCGCTACGAGCAGTACTTC
>few|TRBV7-9|TRBJ1-3|.
CASSPMDFASGNTIYF
TGTGCCAGCAGCCCGATGGACTTCGCCTCTGGAAACACCATATATTTT
>.|TRBV12-5|TRBJ2-1|.
CASKKQGLDNEQFF
TGTGCTAGCAAAAAACAGGGATTGGACAATGAGCAGTTCTTC
>.|TRBV5-1|TRBJ2-1|.
CASKNRGGSTYNEQFF
TGCGCCAGCAAAAACAGGGGGGGATCCACCTACAATGAGCAGTTCTTC
>.|TRBV9|TRBJ1-2|TRBD1
CASSVEGADGYTF
TGTGCCAGCAGCGTAGAGGGGGCTGATGGCTACACCTTC
>once|TRBV7-2|TRBJ2-1|.
CASSLTDTLEQFF
TGTGCCAGCAGCTTAACGGACACCCTTGAGCAGTTCTTC
>.|TRBV10-3|TRBJ2-5|TRBD1
CAVRTGEKGTQYF
TGTGCCGTTAGGACAGGGGAGAAGGGGACCCAGTACTTC
>.|TRBV11-2|TRBJ2-7|.
CASSQSDRLITYEQYF
TGTGCCAGCAGCCAATCGGACAGATTAATTACCTACGAGCAGTACTTC
>.|TRBV28|TRBJ2-7|.
CASSLVKEVSYEQYF
TGTGCCAGCAGCCTGGTAAAGGAGGTTTCCTACGAACAGTACTTC
>.|TRBV4-1|TRBJ1-2|.
CASSQETGTPYPGYTF
TGCGCCAGCAGCCAAGAAACAGGTACGCCTTACCCTGGCTACACCTTC
>.|TRBV5-6|TRBJ2-1|TRBD1
CASSPGQGALNEQFF
TGTGCCAGCAGCCCGGGACAGGGGGCGCTTAATGAGCAGTTCTTC
>.|TRBV10-3|TRBJ1-5|TRBD1
CAISEAGRGSNQPQHF
TGTGCCATCAGTGAAGCGGGCAGGGGGAGCAATCAGCCCCAGCATTTT
>.|TRBV6-4|TRBJ1-1|.
CASRALWTAPGTEAFF
TGTGCCAGCAGGGCTTTATGGACAGCCCCAGGCACTGAAGCTTTCTTT
>.|TRBV28|TRBJ2-2|.
CASDSGGANTGELFF
TGTGCCAGCGATTCGGGTGGTGCGAACACCGGGGAGCTGTTTTTT
>.|TRBV7-2|TRBJ2-7|.
CASSLSGIPSYEQYF
TGTGCCAGCAGCTTATCAGGGATCCCTTCCTACGAGCAGTACTTC
>.|TRBV6-1|TRBJ2-2|.
CASSEAVQGTGELFF
TGTGCCAGCAGTGAAGCGGTTCAGGGAACCGGGGAGCTGTTTTTT
>.|TRBV28|TRBJ1-2|.
CASSLNYGNGSYTF
TGTGCCAGCAGTTTAAATTACGGTAACGGTTCCTACACCTTC
>once|TRBV4-1|TRBJ2-3|.
CASSQDTASLRTDTQYF
TGCGCCAGCAGCCAGGATACCGCTAGTTTGAGGACAGATACGCAGTATTTT
>.|TRBV9|TRBJ2-1|.
CASSVSGSRIDEQFF
TGTGCCAGCAGCGTAAGCGGGTCACGGATCGATGAGCAGTTCTTC
>.|TRBV27|TRBJ2-7|.
CASSLTGGPGYEQYF
TGTGCCAGCAGTTTAACTGGGGGCCCTGGCTACGAGCAGTACTTC
>.|TRBV5-6|TRBJ2-7|.
CASSYSTNQGEQYF
TGTGCCAGCAGCTACAGCACGAATCAGGGCGAGCAGTACTTC
>.|TRBV7-2|TRBJ2-1|.
CASSLMGGAPNEQFF
TGTGCCAGCAGCTTAATGGGGGGGGCGCCCAATGAGCAGTTCTTC
>.|TRBV19|TRBJ1-1|TRBD1
CASSTLTGMNTEAFF
TGTGCCAGTAGTACTTTGACAGGGATGAACACTGAAGCTTTCTTT
>few|TRBV7-2|TRBJ2-7|TRBD1
CASSQGQGRYEQYF
TGTGCCAGCAGCCAGGGACAGGGGAGGTACGAGCAGTACTTC
>.|TRBV5-6|TRBJ2-3|.
CASSLSSRARGGHTDTQYF
TGTGCCAGCAGCTTGAGTAGCAGGGCGCGAGGTGGGCACACAGATACGCAGTATTTT
>.|TRBV11-2|TRBJ2-1|TRBD2
CASSRPGLAGGLYSEQFF
TGTGCCAGCAGCCGGCCGGGACTAGCGGGGGGGCTTTACAGTGAGCAGTTCTTC
>few|TRBV12-5|TRBJ1-5|.
CASGFGGNQPQHF
TGTGCTAGTGGTTTTGGAGGGAATCAGCCCCAGCATTTT
>.|TRBV30|TRBJ1-1|.
CAWSDPGFPNTEAFF
TGTGCCTGGAGCGACCCAGGGTTCCCTAACACTGAAGCTTTCTTT
>.|TRBV15|TRBJ2-7|.
CATSRASKDEQYF
TGTGCCACCAGCAGAGCTAGTAAGGACGAGCAGTACTTC
>.|TRBV27|TRBJ1-2|.
CASSLSSGSGYTF
TGTGCCAGCAGTTTAAGTTCCGGGAGTGGCTACACCTTC
>.|TRBV5-1|TRBJ2-7|.
CASSANQGYEQYF
TGCGCCAGCAGCGCCAATCAGGGGTACGAGCAGTACTTC
>.|TRBV10-3|TRBJ2-2|TRBD2
CAIRGTSGGAESGELFF
TGTGCCATCAGAGGGACTAGCGGGGGGGCTGAGTCCGGGGAGCTGTTTTTT
>once|TRBV7-8|TRBJ1-1|.
CASSRSGLTEAFF
TGTGCCAGCAGCCGATCTGGGCTTACTGAAGCTTTCTTT
>.|TRBV7-9|TRBJ2-7|TRBD2
CASSSPQRGFSYEQYF
TGTGCCAGCAGCTCCCCCCAGCGGGGCTTTTCCTACGAGCAGTACTTC
>few|TRBV2|TRBJ1-1|.
CAGGRLNTEAFF
TGTGCCGGGGGCAGGTTGAACACTGAAGCTTTCTTT
>.|TRBV28|TRBJ1-5|.
CASSVIQGSNQPQHF
TGTGCCAGCAGCGTTATACAGGGTTCCAATCAGCCCCAGCATTTT
>.|TRBV5-4|TRBJ2-4|.
CASSFMGGENIQYF
TGTGCCAGCAGCTTCATGGGGGGAGAAAACATTCAGTACTTC
>few|TRBV19|TRBJ1-5|.
CASSSSGQGLPQHF
TGTGCCAGTAGTTCGTCGGGACAAGGACTTCCCCAGCATTTT
>.|TRBV2|TRBJ1-4|TRBD1
CASSETGSNEKLFF
TGTGCCAGCAGTGAGACAGGGTCTAATGAAAAACTGTTTTTT
>once|TRBV11-2|TRBJ2-7|TRBD2
CASSLTTSGGFYEQYF
TGTGCCAGCAGCCTAACCACTAGCGGGGGGTTCTACGAGCAGTACTTC
>few|TRBV7-2|TRBJ2-5|TRBD2
CASSLSASGGPGAQYF
TGTGCCAGCAGCTTAAGCGCCAGCGGGGGCCCCGGGGCCCAGTACTTC
>.|TRBV10-3|TRBJ1-5|TRBD1
CAISDKQGADQPQHF
TGTGCCATCAGTGATAAACAGGGGGCGGATCAGCCCCAGCATTTT
>.|TRBV29-1|TRBJ1-2|TRBD1
CSVGTGTNYGYTF
TGCAGCGTTGGGACAGGTACTAACTATGGCTACACCTTC
>once|TRBV30|TRBJ2-3|.
CAWNRGVSVQLTQYF
TGTGCCTGGAATCGCGGAGTTTCGGTCCAGTTGACGCAGTATTTT